The next 32 T cell receptor beta chains were all read from a single sample in a study of beta chain features in type 1 diabetes. What these receptors recognize is not known. TCRB transcripts that were expressed got sequenced, as all of the isolated RNA had been reverse transcribed. Libraries were prepared by immunoSEQ multiplex PCR; TCRdb keeps only in-frame clonotypes and omits some of them. The sample consists of under 300,000 clones, roughly a tenth of them appearing once. Study results and caveats: Among patients with Type 1 diabetes, TCRB CDR3s were moderately but significantly shorter in every one of the four CD4+ subsets.

Source material: naive CD4+ T cells from blood. These receptors were obtained from a young man with type 1 diabetes.

The CDR3: CASEVGGGNSPLHF. The CDR3 DNA is TGTGCCAGTGAGGTGGGCGGAGGAAATTCACCCCTCCACTTT. The V call is TRBV19, the J call TRBJ1-6; no reliable D call. The CDR3 extends over 14 amino acids. Germline V gene lookup returns CDR1 LNHDA and CDR2 SQIVND (reference sequence). V was cut by 8 bases and J by 7 bases, with 15 bases left in between.

There are a few counts of this clone. The chain is built from TRBV28 and TRBJ2-2; D not resolved. Germline CDR1 is MDHEN and CDR2 is SYDVKM. The CDR3 is 11 amino acids. V lost 6 bases to trimming and J lost 8 bases, with 7 bases between them. The CDR3 DNA sequence: TGTGCCAGCAGGACCAGGGGGGAGCTGTTTTTT. Translating it yields CASRTRGELFF. The whole variable domain, filled in from reference TRBV28 and TRBJ2-2, reads DVKVTQSSRYLVKRTGEKVFLECVQDMDHENMFWYRQDPGLGLRLIYFSYDVKMKEKGDIPEGYSVSREKKERFSLILESASTNQTSMYLCASRTRGELFFGEGSRLTVL.

Only a few counts were recorded for this clone. The chain recombines TRBV27 with TRBJ2-3; 8 bases fit TRBD2. Germline V gene sequence: CDR1 MNHEY, CDR2 SMNVEV (reference sequence). The V gene end was trimmed by 5 bases and the J gene end by 5 bases; junction bases not matched to a gene: 6. The CDR3 covers 14 residues. The CDR3 here is CASSHSGEGDTQYF. CDR3 coding DNA: TGTGCCAGCAGTCATAGCGGGGAAGGAGATACGCAGTATTTT.

The J gene is TRBJ1-1, the V gene TRBV5-1; 8 nucleotides line up with TRBD1. Germline-derived CDR1 and CDR2 are SGHRS and YFSETQ. Trimming took 0 bases from V and 2 from J; bases not matched to a gene: 6. The CDR3 is made up of 16 amino acids. CDR3 region: CASSLASTGDNTEAFF. In DNA, the CDR3 is TGCGCCAGCAGCTTGGCATCGACAGGGGATAACACTGAAGCTTTCTTT.

This chain uses TRBV7-9 with TRBJ1-4; 9 bases are a match to TRBD1. Germline V CDR1 and CDR2: SEHNR, FQNEAQ (reference sequence). The CDR3 loop spans 14 amino acids. V was clipped by 4 bases and J by 8 bases; unmatched bases: 5. In DNA, the CDR3 is TGTGCCAGCAGCTCGGGACAGGGAAGAGAAAAACTGTTTTTT. It encodes CASSSGQGREKLFF.

The gene calls are TRBV11-2 and TRBJ1-5, with D possibly TRBD1 on 5 matching bases. Germline V CDR1 and CDR2: SGHAT, FQNNGV. Trimming removed 4 bases at V and 5 bases at J, with 12 bases between. The CDR3 totals 14 residues. The CDR3 sequence: CASSSGHRYQPQHF. CDR3 coding DNA: TGTGCCAGCAGCTCAGGACACAGATATCAGCCCCAGCATTTT.

CDR3 DNA sequence: TGTGCCAGCAGCTTAGCGCAGGCTAGCGGGGGGGCAGAGACCCAGTACTTC. This sequence encodes CASSLAQASGGAETQYF. V usage is TRBV7-2 and J usage is TRBJ2-5, with TRBD2 identical over 12 bases. Germline CDR1 is SGHTA and CDR2 is FQGNSA. Losses at the gene ends were 0 bases for V and 4 bases for J; bases not matched to a gene: 6. This CDR3 contains 17 residues.

For the CDR3, the DNA is TGCAGTGCTCTACAGACCCACGAGCAGTACTTC. This codes for CSALQTHEQYF. This chain links TRBV20-1 with TRBJ2-7; D call uncertain. CDR3 length: 11 residues. Germline V lookup: CDR1 DFQATT, CDR2 SNEGSKA (reference sequence). V was clipped by 5 bases and J by 5 bases, with 10 bases between them.

Only a few counts were recorded for this clone. The chain joins TRBV6-6 to TRBJ1-2, with 7 bases identical to TRBD1. V shed 2 bases, J shed 2 bases, and the junction held 8 bases outside the gene matches. Germline CDR1 reads MNHNY; CDR2 reads SVGAGI (reference sequence). The CDR3 has 16 amino acids. CDR3 sequence: CASSYSPGTENYGYTF. Here the CDR3 DNA reads TGTGCCAGCAGTTACAGTCCCGGGACAGAAAACTATGGCTACACCTTC.

This clone was observed a few times. The rearrangement joins TRBV7-2 to TRBJ1-1; D unresolved. The length of the CDR3 is 12 residues. The V and J ends lost 2 bases and 12 bases respectively, with 13 bases between them. The germline gives CDR1 SGHTA, CDR2 FQGNSA. CDR3 nucleotides: TGTGCCAGCAGCTTAACCACAGTCGAAACTTTCTTT. It translates to CASSLTTVETFF.

The sample holds a few counts of this clone. The chain recombines TRBV6-5 with TRBJ2-5; 7 positions match TRBD1. The trim removed 6 bases at V and 1 base at J, leaving 5 bases unmatched. The CDR3 has 14 residues. Germline V gene data show CDR1 as MNHEY and CDR2 as SVGAGI. CDR3 coding DNA: TGTGCCAGCAGCCAGGGGGTTCTCCAAGAGACCCAGTACTTC. Translation gives CASSQGVLQETQYF.

J is TRBJ2-3 and V is TRBV28; TRBD2 matches 7 bases. The CDR3 has 15 amino acids. V lost 4 bases to trimming and J lost 2 bases; unmatched junction nucleotides: 6. Germline V CDR1 and CDR2: MDHEN, SYDVKM. The CDR3 region has the DNA TGTGCCAGCAGTTCACCGACTAGCTCCACAGATACGCAGTATTTT. Its translation is CASSSPTSSTDTQYF.

The chain recombines TRBV28 with TRBJ2-1, with TRBD2 matching over 10 bases. J gave up 0 bases and V 6 bases, and 14 bases lay outside the gene matches. The CDR3 runs 19 residues. Germline V gives CDR1 MDHEN, CDR2 SYDVKM. CDR3 nucleotides: TGTGCCAGCAGCGTAGAGAGCGGGGGGGGGAAGAGCTCCTACAATGAGCAGTTCTTC. As protein: CASSVESGGGKSSYNEQFF.

The V and J genes are TRBV28 and TRBJ2-3; D gene uncertain. The V end was cut by 5 bases, the J end by 0 bases, with 12 bases between. CDR1 and CDR2 (germline): MDHEN, SYDVKM. This CDR3 spans 15 amino acids. CDR3 protein: CASSGPRRSTDTQYF. CDR3 bases: TGTGCCAGCAGTGGCCCTAGGCGGAGCACAGATACGCAGTATTTT.

This clone was seen more than once but under ten times. J is TRBJ1-1 and V is TRBV7-2, with D perhaps TRBD1 (6 bases). CDR3 size: 14 residues. Per germline, CDR1 SGHTA and CDR2 FQGNSA. V was cut by 2 bases and J by 3 bases, with 10 bases left in between. The CDR3 coding sequence is TGTGCCAGCAGCTTATTGTCAGGGGACACTGAAGCTTTCTTT. This sequence encodes CASSLLSGDTEAFF.

This clone was counted between two and nine times. The chain carries TRBV28 and TRBJ1-2; TRBD1 matches at 7 bases. The germline V gene encodes CDR1 MDHEN and CDR2 SYDVKM. J gave up 0 bases and V 6 bases, and 4 bases lay outside the gene matches. This CDR3 is built from 14 residues. The CDR3 DNA sequence: TGTGCCAGCAGGACCGGGACAGCTAACTATGGCTACACCTTC. Encoded protein: CASRTGTANYGYTF.

This clone was seen a few times. This sequence joins TRBV9 and TRBJ2-7, with D possibly TRBD1 on 5 matching bases. V lost 1 base and J lost 2, with 13 bases in between. Germline CDR1 reads SGDLS; CDR2 reads YYNGEE. The CDR3 extends over 15 amino acids. The CDR3 sequence is CASSVRAGPPYEQYF. CDR3 bases: TGTGCCAGCAGCGTACGGGCAGGGCCCCCCTACGAGCAGTACTTC.

This clone was found a few times. The CDR3, as DNA: TGTGCCAGCAGTGGGACAGCTGGAAACACCATATATTTT. Translation: CASSGTAGNTIYF. The chain uses TRBV2 and TRBJ1-3, with D perhaps TRBD1 (6 bases). This CDR3 contains 13 residues. The V end lost 4 bases, the J end lost 2 bases, and 6 bases lay between the germline ends. Germline assignment: CDR1 SNHLY and CDR2 FYNNEI.

V and J are TRBV7-2 and TRBJ1-1; 7 bases line up with TRBD1. CDR1 SGHTA and CDR2 FQGNSA come from the germline V gene. The CDR3 runs 14 residues. Trimming at V came to 5 bases and at J to 6 bases, leaving 9 bases not matched to a gene. The CDR3 bases are TGTGCCAGCAGCCGGACAGGCTCCGGGGCTGAAGCTTTCTTT. Translation: CASSRTGSGAEAFF. Filled out from reference TRBV7-2 and TRBJ1-1, the complete variable domain reads GAGVSQSPSNKVTEKGKDVELRCDPISGHTALYWYRQSLGQGLEFLIYFQGNSAPDKSGLPSDRFSAERTGGSVSTLTIQRTQQEDSAVYLCASSRTGSGAEAFFGQGTRLTVV.

This clone is a singleton in its sample. This chain links TRBV18 with TRBJ1-1, with a possible D match to TRBD1 (5 bases). CDR3 length equals 13 residues. The germline gives CDR1 KGHSH, CDR2 LQKENI. Trimming took off 3 bases at V and 13 bases at J, with 18 bases between the two ends. CDR3 nucleotide sequence: TGTGCCAGCTCACCTCAGGGTTTGAGGAAGCTTTTCTTT. It is translated as CASSPQGLRKLFF.

The genes are TRBV19 and TRBJ1-6; D uncertain. CDR1 is LNHDA, CDR2 SQIVND, per germline (reference sequence). Trimming stripped 3 bases from V and 8 bases from J, with 11 bases between. The CDR3 runs 14 residues. The CDR3 reads CASSIWEQHSPLHF. The CDR3 bases are TGTGCCAGTAGTATCTGGGAGCAGCATTCACCCCTCCACTTT.

This clone was counted between two and nine times. The chain has TRBV9 and TRBJ1-6; 9 bases match TRBD1. CDR3 size: 15 residues. The J segment lost 8 bases and the V segment lost 3 bases, leaving 6 bases of the junction unmatched. In germline, CDR1 is SGDLS, CDR2 YYNGEE. CDR3 DNA sequence: TGTGCCAGCAGCGCAACGGGACAGGGAGATTCACCCCTCCACTTT. Translated: CASSATGQGDSPLHF.

The chain employs TRBV21-1 and TRBJ1-6. TRBV21-1 is annotated as a pseudogene. CDR3 size: 13 residues. The CDR3 sequence is CASSPRRGSPLHF. For the CDR3, the DNA is TGTGCCAGCAGCCCTCGGCGGGGTTCACCCCTCCACTTT.

This clone has just a few counts. The chain has TRBV10-3 and TRBJ2-4, with 7 bases matching TRBD1. The V gene end was trimmed by 3 bases and the J gene end by 6 bases; junction bases not matched to a gene: 8. CDR1 and CDR2 from the germline V gene are ENHRY and SYGVKD. The CDR3 has 15 residues. The CDR3 is CAISDVQGTGNIQYF. CDR3 coding DNA: TGTGCCATCAGTGATGTACAGGGGACGGGAAACATTCAGTACTTC.

A few counts support this clone. The V call is TRBV28, the J call TRBJ2-7, with a tentative D call TRBD2 (5 bases). The V gene's germline CDR1 is MDHEN and CDR2 SYDVKM. The CDR3 has 12 residues. Trimming shortened V by 2 bases and J by 6 bases, and 8 bases separated the two germline ends. CDR3 sequence (DNA): TGTGCCAGCAGTTTAACGGGAAGCGAGCAGTACTTC. Its translation is CASSLTGSEQYF.

This clone was observed a handful of times. The V call is TRBV2, the J call TRBJ1-6; the D is unclear. V lost 3 bases and J lost 7, with 4 bases in between. Germline loops: CDR1 SNHLY, CDR2 FYNNEI. The CDR3 length is 12 residues. The CDR3 protein is CASSERNSPLHF. DNA for the CDR3: TGTGCCAGCAGTGAGAGGAATTCACCCCTCCACTTT. Combining the CDR3 with reference TRBV2 and TRBJ1-6 gives the whole variable domain EPEVTQTPSHQVTQMGQEVILRCVPISNHLYFYWYRQILGQKVEFLVSFYNNEISEKSEIFDDQFSVERPDGSNFTLKIRSTKLEDSAMYFCASSERNSPLHFGNGTRLTVT.

This chain connects TRBV9 to TRBJ2-2; D ambiguous. V dropped 1 base and J dropped 6 bases, with 4 bases sitting between them. The CDR3 is 12 amino acids. The germline gives CDR1 SGDLS, CDR2 YYNGEE. CDR3 sequence reads: CASSVHAGELFF. The CDR3 DNA follows: TGTGCCAGCAGCGTACATGCCGGGGAGCTGTTTTTT.

The chain uses TRBV30 and TRBJ1-1, with D unclear. V lost 5 bases to trimming and J lost 0 bases, with 4 bases between them. This CDR3 is built from 11 residues. Germline V gives CDR1 GTSNPN, CDR2 SVGIG (reference sequence). Written as DNA, the CDR3 is TGTGCCTGGTCCATGAACACTGAAGCTTTCTTT. Amino acids: CAWSMNTEAFF.

This chain links TRBV18 with TRBJ1-3, with D unresolved. The V and J ends lost 5 bases and 4 bases respectively, with 6 bases between them. The CDR3 loop spans 12 amino acids. Germline loops: CDR1 KGHSH, CDR2 LQKENI. CDR3 in amino acids: CASSEGGNTIYF. In DNA form, the CDR3 reads TGTGCCAGCTCAGAGGGAGGAAACACCATATATTTT. The variable domain in full, with the rest retrieved from reference TRBV18 and TRBJ1-3, is NAGVMQNPRHLVRRRGQEARLRCSPMKGHSHVYWYRQLPEEGLKFMVYLQKENIIDESGMPKERFSAEFPKEGPSILRIQQVVRGDSAAYFCASSEGGNTIYFGEGSWLTVV.

The genes are TRBV4-2 and TRBJ2-3; weak D call: TRBD2 (6 bases). Germline CDR1 LGHNA, CDR2 YNFKEQ. The CDR3 extends over 18 amino acids. Trimming took 2 bases from V and 0 from J, leaving 18 bases between them. CDR3 sequence: CASSQPLPASGSTDTQYF. In DNA form, the CDR3 reads TGTGCCAGCAGCCAACCACTCCCGGCCAGCGGGAGCACAGATACGCAGTATTTT.

V is TRBV2 and J is TRBJ1-2, with D possibly being TRBD1 (5 bases). Germline CDR1 is SNHLY and CDR2 is FYNNEI. This CDR3 is built from 11 residues. V lost 6 bases and J 4 bases, leaving 6 bases between the germline ends. Here the CDR3 reads CASRQAYGYTF. The CDR3 nucleotides are TGTGCCAGCAGACAGGCCTATGGCTACACCTTC.

In this sample, this clone turned up a few times. The chain recombines TRBV4-1 with TRBJ2-5, with TRBD1 matching over 8 bases. CDR3 length equals 14 residues. Germline CDR1 MGHRA, CDR2 YSYEKL. The ends lost 2 bases at V and 3 bases at J; junction bases unmatched: 2. CDR3 sequence reads: CASSQQGQEETQYF. DNA for the CDR3: TGCGCCAGCAGCCAACAGGGACAGGAAGAGACCCAGTACTTC.